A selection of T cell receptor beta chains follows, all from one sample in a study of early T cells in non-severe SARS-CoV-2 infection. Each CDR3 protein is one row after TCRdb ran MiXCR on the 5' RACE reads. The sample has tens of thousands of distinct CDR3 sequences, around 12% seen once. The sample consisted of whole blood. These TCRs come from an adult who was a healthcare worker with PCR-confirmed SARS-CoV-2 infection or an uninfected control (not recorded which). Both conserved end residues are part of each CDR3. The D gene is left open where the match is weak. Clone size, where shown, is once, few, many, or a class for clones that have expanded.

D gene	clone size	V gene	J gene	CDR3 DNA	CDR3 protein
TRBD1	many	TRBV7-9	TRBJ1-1	TGTGCCAGCAGCTTACCGGGGACAGGACACACTGAAGCTTTCTTT	CASSLPGTGHTEAFF
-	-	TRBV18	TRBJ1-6	TGTGCCAGCTCATCAGCTGTTGGGGGCGCAGGATCACCCCTCCACTTT	CASSSAVGGAGSPLHF
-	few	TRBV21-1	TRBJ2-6	TGTGCCACGCCCGGAGACCGGGGTCACTCTGGGGCCAACGTCCTGACTTTC	CATPGDRGHSGANVLTF
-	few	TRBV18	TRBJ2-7	TGTGCCAGCTCATCCGCTGGGGGCAGCTCCTACGAGCAGTACTTC	CASSSAGGSSYEQYF
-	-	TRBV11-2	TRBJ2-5	TGTGCCAGCAGCTTACCCCTACACGGGACGGTAACTAAAGAGACCCAGTACTTC	CASSLPLHGTVTKETQYF
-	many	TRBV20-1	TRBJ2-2	TGCAGTGCCTTCACCGGAGAGGGCCGAACCGGGGAGCTGTTTTTT	CSAFTGEGRTGELFF
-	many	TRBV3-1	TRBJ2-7	TGTGCCAGCAGCCAAACGGGAGCTTCCTACGAGCAGTACTTC	CASSQTGASYEQYF
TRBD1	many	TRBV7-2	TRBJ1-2	TGTGCCAGCAGCTTAGCGCTAGGGGGACAGCGAAATGGCTACACCTTC	CASSLALGGQRNGYTF
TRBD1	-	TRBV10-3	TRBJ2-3	TGTGCCAGCGCGCGACAGGGCTTCACAGATACGCAGTATTTT	CASARQGFTDTQYF
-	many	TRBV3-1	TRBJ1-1	TGTGCCAGCAGCCTCCCCGGGACTGAAGCTTTCTTT	CASSLPGTEAFF
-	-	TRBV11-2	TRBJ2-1	TGTGCCAGCAGCTTAGAGGGTGGGCTAGACTCCTACAATGAGCAGTTCTTC	CASSLEGGLDSYNEQFF
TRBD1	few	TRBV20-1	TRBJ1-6	TGCAGTGCTAGAGATCTTCAGGGGGTGGATAATTCACCCCTCCACTTT	CSARDLQGVDNSPLHF
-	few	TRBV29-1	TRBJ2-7	TGCAGCGTCGGGTTCTTTCTAGCGCCCTACGAGCAGTACTTC	CSVGFFLAPYEQYF
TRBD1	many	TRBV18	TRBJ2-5	TGTGCCAGCTCACCGGGACAGGGAAAACTAGAGACCCAGTACTTC	CASSPGQGKLETQYF
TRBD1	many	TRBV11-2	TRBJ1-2	TGTGCCAGCAGCCCAGACAGGGGCTATGGCTACACCTTC	CASSPDRGYGYTF
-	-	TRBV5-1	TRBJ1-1	TGCGCCAGCAGCACATTCGTGGGGCCGAACACTGAAGCTTTCTTT	CASSTFVGPNTEAFF
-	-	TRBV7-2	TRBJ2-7	TGTGCCAGCAGCTTTACCCGGACCCTATCGGGGGAGCAGTACTTC	CASSFTRTLSGEQYF
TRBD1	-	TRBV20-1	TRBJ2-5	TGCAGTGCTAGAAGACAGGGAGAGGAGACCCAGTACTTC	CSARRQGEETQYF
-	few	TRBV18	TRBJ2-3	TGTGCCAGCTCACCACCGTCCCCGTACACAGATACGCAGTATTTT	CASSPPSPYTDTQYF
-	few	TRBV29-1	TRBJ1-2	TGCAGCGTCGGAAGTATCGGCGGCTACACCTTC	CSVGSIGGYTF
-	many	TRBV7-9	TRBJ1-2	TGTGCCAGCAGCCCCCCCTCGGGGTCATATGGCTACACCTTC	CASSPPSGSYGYTF
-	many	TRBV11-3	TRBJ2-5	TGTGCCAGCAGCTTAGATACCCGAGAGACCCAGTACTTC	CASSLDTRETQYF
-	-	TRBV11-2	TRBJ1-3	TGTGCCAGCAGCTTACCCAGACAGATTTCATACTCTGGAAACACCATATATTTT	CASSLPRQISYSGNTIYF
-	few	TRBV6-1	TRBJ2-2	TGTGCCAGCAGTGTAGGGCTAGCTAACACCGGGGAGCTGTTTTTT	CASSVGLANTGELFF
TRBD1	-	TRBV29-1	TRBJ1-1	TGCAGCGTTGCAGGGGGGAACTACACTGAAGCTTTCTTT	CSVAGGNYTEAFF
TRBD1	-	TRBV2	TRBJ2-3	TGTGCCAGCAGTGTAGGACAGGGTAGCACAGATACGCAGTATTTT	CASSVGQGSTDTQYF
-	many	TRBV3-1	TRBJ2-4	TGTGCCAGCTTAGGCGACGAGAACATTCAGTACTTC	CASLGDENIQYF
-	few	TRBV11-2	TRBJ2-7	TGTGCCAGCAGCTCCCGGGGAGATAGTGAGCAGTACTTC	CASSSRGDSEQYF
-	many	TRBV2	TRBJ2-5	TGTGCCAGCGGGGATTACCGGGGGAGGAAAGAGACCCAGTACTTC	CASGDYRGRKETQYF
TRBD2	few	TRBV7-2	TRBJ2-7	TGTGCCAGCAGCACCCGACTAGCGGGAGTCCCCGAGCAGTACTTC	CASSTRLAGVPEQYF
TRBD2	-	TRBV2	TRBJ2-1	TGTGCCAGCAGTTACCTAGCGGGGGGGCTGGGTGAGCAGTTCTTC	CASSYLAGGLGEQFF
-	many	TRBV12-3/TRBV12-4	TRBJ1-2	TGTGCCAGCAGTTCGGGGGAAGGACCCTATGGCTACACCTTC	CASSSGEGPYGYTF
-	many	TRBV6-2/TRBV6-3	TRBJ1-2	TGTGCCAGCAGTCGAGCCCGTATGCCTGGCTACACCTTC	CASSRARMPGYTF
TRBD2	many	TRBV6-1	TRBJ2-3	TGTGCCAGCAGTGAGGTCTGGGCGGGGGTGGATACGCAGTATTTT	CASSEVWAGVDTQYF
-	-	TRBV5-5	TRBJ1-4	TGTGCCAGCAGCCACGCAGGGATTATTGAAAAACTGTTTTTT	CASSHAGIIEKLFF
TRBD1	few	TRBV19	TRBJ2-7	TGTGCCAGTAGTCCCTCCGGGACAGGCTACGAGCAGTACTTC	CASSPSGTGYEQYF
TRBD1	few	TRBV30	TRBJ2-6	TGTGCCTGGACCGCCCAGGGGGCAATCTCTGGGGCCAACGTCCTGACTTTC	CAWTAQGAISGANVLTF
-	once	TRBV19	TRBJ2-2	TGTGCCAGTAGTATGGCAGGGATGACCGGGGAGCTGTTTTTT	CASSMAGMTGELFF
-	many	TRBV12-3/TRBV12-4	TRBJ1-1	TGTGCCAGCAGTTGGCCCTCGGGGGGGGCGAGCACTGAAGCTTTCTTT	CASSWPSGGASTEAFF
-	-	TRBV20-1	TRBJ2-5	TGCAGTGCTAGAGATCTCTACGGCAGCTTCCAAGAGACCCAGTACTTC	CSARDLYGSFQETQYF
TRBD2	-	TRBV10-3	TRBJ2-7	TGTGCCATCAACCCGGGGACTAGCTCCTACGAGCAGTACTTC	CAINPGTSSYEQYF
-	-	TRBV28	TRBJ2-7	TGTGCCAGCAGGGGTACCGCCTCCTACGAGCAGTACTTC	CASRGTASYEQYF
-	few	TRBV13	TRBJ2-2	TGTGCCAGCAGCGAGGGCCTCGATCCCGGGGAGCTGTTTTTT	CASSEGLDPGELFF
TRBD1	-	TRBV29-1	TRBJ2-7	TGCAGCGTTGCCCTAGGACAGGGACGTCTCTACGAGCAGTACTTC	CSVALGQGRLYEQYF
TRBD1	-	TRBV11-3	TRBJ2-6	TGTGCCAGCAGGCCCGGACAGGGGAACTCTGGGGCCAACGTCCTGACTTTC	CASRPGQGNSGANVLTF
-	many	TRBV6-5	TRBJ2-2	TGTGCCAGCAGTTACGGGCGTTCGAAGGGGACCGGGGAGCTGTTTTTT	CASSYGRSKGTGELFF
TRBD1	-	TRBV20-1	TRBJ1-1	TGCAGTGCCCGCCGGGACAGGGGAACTGAAGCTTTCTTT	CSARRDRGTEAFF
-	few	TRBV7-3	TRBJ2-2	TGTGCCAGCAGCCCCTCTCGGGCGAACACCGGGGAGCTGTTTTTT	CASSPSRANTGELFF
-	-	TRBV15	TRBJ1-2	TGTGCCACCAGGGACGAGAGCTATGGCTACACCTTC	CATRDESYGYTF
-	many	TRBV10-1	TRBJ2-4	TGCGCCAGCAGCCCCAGTTATGCCGGGGGCAAAAACATTCAGTACTTC	CASSPSYAGGKNIQYF
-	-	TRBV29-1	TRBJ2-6	TGCAGCGTTGAATCCAGGGGGGCTCCTGGGGCCAACGTCCTGACTTTC	CSVESRGAPGANVLTF
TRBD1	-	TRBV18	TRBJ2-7	TGTGCCAGCTCACCAACGGGACAGACCGCCTACGAGCAGTACTTC	CASSPTGQTAYEQYF
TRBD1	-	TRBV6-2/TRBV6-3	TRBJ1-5	TGTGCCGCTAGCCAGGGGGTAGGGTATCAGCCCCAGCATTTT	CAASQGVGYQPQHF
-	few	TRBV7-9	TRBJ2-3	TGTGCCAGCAGCTCCACTGTAACCCAGAGCGGGCCGAGCACAGATACGCAGTATTTT	CASSSTVTQSGPSTDTQYF